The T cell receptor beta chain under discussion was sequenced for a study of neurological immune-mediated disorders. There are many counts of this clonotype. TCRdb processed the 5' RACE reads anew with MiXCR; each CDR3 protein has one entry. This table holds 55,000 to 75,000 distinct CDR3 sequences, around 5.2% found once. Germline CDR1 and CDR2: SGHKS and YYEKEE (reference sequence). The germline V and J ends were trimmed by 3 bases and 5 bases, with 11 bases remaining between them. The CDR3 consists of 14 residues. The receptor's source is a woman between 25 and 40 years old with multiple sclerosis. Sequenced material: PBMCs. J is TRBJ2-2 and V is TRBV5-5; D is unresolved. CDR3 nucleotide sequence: TGTGCCAGCAGCTCCGCAATGGTAACCGGGGAGCTGTTTTTT. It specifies CASSSAMVTGELFF.